This T cell receptor (beta chain) was captured in a study of T cell changes during pregnancy in multiple sclerosis. Generated by immunoSEQ multiplex PCR, the TCRdb table keeps only in-frame clones and is missing some. The sample lists about 98,000 clones, 92% occurring once. Trimming shortened V by 4 bases and J by 2 bases, and 12 bases separated the two germline ends. The CDR3 loop spans 14 amino acids. CDR1 is MDHEN and CDR2 is SYDVKM in the germline V gene. The TCR comes from a female donor in good health, enrolled as a control in a pregnancy study. Sequences were derived from peripheral blood, sampled after pregnancy. The chain combines TRBV28 with TRBJ2-7; a possible D gene is TRBD1 (5 bases). CDR3 loop: CASSYMQGPYEQYF. Written as DNA, the CDR3 is TGTGCCAGCAGTTATATGCAGGGCCCCTACGAGCAGTACTTC.